The 13 T cell receptor beta chains below all came from one sample that was sequenced in a study of blood T cell repertoires in COVID-19. Clones were read by immunoSEQ multiplex PCR, and TCRdb kept only the in-frame ones, dropping some. This table has some 260,000 clones, about 88% appearing once. Sequenced sample: peripheral blood. The source is a middle-aged woman who had recovered from COVID-19.

This chain joins TRBV7-9 and TRBJ2-3, with a tentative D call TRBD2 (5 bases). From germline, CDR1 is SEHNR and CDR2 FQNEAQ (reference sequence). V was shortened by 1 base and J by 6 bases, with 8 bases between the two germline ends. This CDR3 spans 13 amino acids. CDR3 DNA sequence: TGTGCCAGCAGCTTAGGGGCGGGCGATACGCAGTATTTT. Its translation is CASSLGAGDTQYF.

This clone was seen more than once but under ten times. The chain links TRBV4-2 to TRBJ1-5; D might be TRBD1 (6 bases). Trimming left V 0 bases short and J 4 bases short, with 16 bases between. The CDR3 is 17 residues long. Germline CDR1 is LGHNA and CDR2 is YNFKEQ. CDR3 in amino acids: CASSQDLRGGGNQPQHF. Here the CDR3 DNA reads TGTGCCAGCAGCCAAGATCTCCGGGGAGGGGGAAATCAGCCCCAGCATTTT.

This chain connects TRBV7-9 to TRBJ2-3; 14 bases are shared with TRBD2. CDR1 is SEHNR and CDR2 is FQNEAQ in the germline V gene (reference sequence). The V segment lost 5 bases and the J segment 2 bases; nucleotides outside the gene matches: 6. The CDR3 sequence is 17 residues long. CDR3 amino acids: CASSHGTSGRPTDTQYF. CDR3 bases: TGTGCCAGCAGCCATGGGACTAGCGGGAGACCCACAGATACGCAGTATTTT.

V and J are TRBV5-4 and TRBJ2-3; TRBD2 agrees at 14 bases. CDR3 length: 17 amino acids. Germline V lookup: CDR1 SGHNT, CDR2 YYREEE (reference sequence). The junction had 1 base not matched to a gene; V was cut back by 0 bases and J by 1 base. CDR3 sequence (DNA): TGTGCCAGCAGCTTGGGACTAGCGGGAGGGGGCACAGATACGCAGTATTTT. Protein product: CASSLGLAGGGTDTQYF.

The chain carries TRBV14 and TRBJ1-2; 9 bases map to TRBD1. CDR3 length: 13 residues. V shed 4 bases, J shed 7 bases, and the junction held 4 bases outside the gene matches. The V gene's germline CDR1 is SGHDN and CDR2 FVKESK. CDR3 sequence reads: CASSLQGASGYTF. In DNA form, the CDR3 reads TGTGCCAGCAGCCTACAGGGGGCGAGTGGCTACACCTTC.

This clone was picked up one time. The chain joins TRBV7-3 to TRBJ2-1; possibly TRBD2 for D (5 bases). The germline V gene has CDR1 SGHTA and CDR2 FQGTGA. Trimming left V 5 bases short and J 8 bases short, with 16 bases between. This CDR3 is built from 14 residues. CDR3: CASSPAHLAYEQFF. The CDR3 DNA is TGTGCCAGCAGCCCCGCCCACCTAGCCTATGAGCAGTTCTTC.

V and J are TRBV11-2 and TRBJ2-7, with 7 bases identical to TRBD2. Germline V gene lookup returns CDR1 SGHAT and CDR2 FQNNGV. The length of the CDR3 is 9 residues. Trimming took 8 bases from V and 12 from J; bases not matched to a gene: 4. CDR3 sequence: CASGGERYV. CDR3 bases: TGTGCCAGCGGGGGGGAGAGGTACGTC.

This rearrangement joins TRBV3-1 (or the pseudogene TRBV3-2) to TRBJ2-1, with TRBD2 matching 11 bases. Germline lookup yields CDR1 LGHDT and CDR2 YNNKEL (reference sequence). With 8 bases clipped from V and 7 bases from J, the junction kept 4 bases outside the gene matches. The CDR3 is 13 amino acids. This chain's CDR3 is CASGASGRNEQFF. The CDR3 bases are TGTGCCAGCGGGGCTAGCGGGAGGAATGAGCAGTTCTTC.

CDR3 protein: CASSTRTRDEQFF. CDR3 DNA sequence: TGTGCCAGCAGCACCCGGACTCGAGATGAGCAGTTCTTC. The chain combines TRBV7-2 with TRBJ2-1, with a tentative D call TRBD2 (5 bases). The CDR3 runs 13 residues. V shed 5 bases and J shed 8 bases, with 13 bases lying between them. Germline V CDR1 and CDR2: SGHTA, FQGNSA.

The chain employs TRBV19 and TRBJ2-2; TRBD2 might be the D (7 bases). Germline-derived CDR1 and CDR2 are LNHDA and SQIVND (reference sequence). Trimming cost V 4 bases and J 4 bases, with 19 bases left between them. CDR3 length: 17 amino acids. This CDR3 is CASSTLGGGSGTGELFF. CDR3 nucleotides: TGTGCCAGTAGTACCCTGGGAGGGGGTAGCGGCACCGGGGAGCTGTTTTTT. The variable domain in full, with the rest retrieved from reference TRBV19 and TRBJ2-2, is DGGITQSPKYLFRKEGQNVTLSCEQNLNHDAMYWYRQDPGQGLRLIYYSQIVNDFQKGDIAEGYSVSREKKESFPLTVTSAQKNPTAFYLCASSTLGGGSGTGELFFGEGSRLTVL.

The chain is built from TRBV10-3 and TRBJ1-1; 7 bases map to TRBD1. The length of the CDR3 is 16 residues. Looked up from germline, CDR1 is ENHRY and CDR2 is SYGVKD. Germline trimming cut 7 bases from V and 4 bases from J; bases unmatched to any gene: 15. The CDR3 region has the DNA TGTGCCATCACCAAAGGGGTAGCAGGGGGGACCACTGAAGCTTTCTTT. Amino acid sequence: CAITKGVAGGTTEAFF.

The sample holds one count of this clone. The genes are TRBV5-5 and TRBJ2-3; 9 bases are shared with TRBD1. The CDR3 extends over 16 amino acids. The V segment lost 3 bases and the J segment 6 bases; nucleotides outside the gene matches: 11. Germline loops: CDR1 SGHKS, CDR2 YYEKEE (reference sequence). The DNA of the CDR3 is TGTGCCAGCAGCTCTCGTCCCGGGACAGGGTACGATACGCAGTATTTT. It codes for CASSSRPGTGYDTQYF.

The genes are TRBV24-1 and TRBJ1-2; tentative D call: TRBD1 (6 bases). V was pared by 4 bases and J by 8 bases, with 19 bases between. The CDR3 runs to 15 residues. Germline assignment: CDR1 KGHDR and CDR2 SFDVKD. CDR3 protein: CATSDPRTGRHGYTF. The CDR3 DNA reads as TGTGCCACCAGTGACCCACGAACAGGGCGGCACGGCTACACCTTC.